Sequencing of this T cell receptor (beta chain) was carried out in a study of blood T cell repertoires in COVID-19. CDR1 is ENHRY, CDR2 SYGVKD, per germline. The CDR3 covers 13 residues. With 4 bases removed from V and 5 bases from J, the gap between germline ends came to 11 bases. Original processing notes: The assay estimated nucleated cells by amplifying reference gene primers. Measured with immunoSEQ multiplex PCR; TCRdb has only the in-frame clones, and not every one. Clone size and the V and J calls come from that table; the DNA yielded D and trimming. In the table there are about 180,000 clones, more than 70% of which are singletons.

The receptor's source is a young woman with acute or convalescent COVID-19. V and J are TRBV10-3 and TRBJ1-2; D is possibly TRBD1 (5 bases). Sample: peripheral blood. In DNA form, the CDR3 reads TGTGCCATCAGTGTAGCCACAGGATATGGCTACACCTTC. It is translated as CAISVATGYGYTF.